The 13 T cell receptor beta chains reported below all come from one sample, sequenced in a study of blood T cell repertoires in COVID-19. Only in-frame clones appear in the TCRdb table, and some are missing; sequencing was by immunoSEQ multiplex PCR. The top ten hold around 12% of the sample, which has around 100,000 clones, roughly 84% seen once. Sequencing input: peripheral blood. The receptors shown here come from a human donor in a cohort sampled during active COVID-19.

This rearrangement joins TRBV3-1 (or the pseudogene TRBV3-2) to TRBJ1-2, with TRBD1 as a possible D gene (5 bases). There are 15 residues in the CDR3. Germline V CDR1 and CDR2: LGHDT, YNNKEL (reference sequence). Trimming shortened V by 4 bases and J by 4 bases, and 16 bases separated the two germline ends. DNA of the CDR3: TGTGCCAGCAGCCCCCACGGGGGGGGAGGCTATGGCTACACCTTC. Encoded protein: CASSPHGGGGYGYTF.

In its sample, this clone was seen many times. This chain joins TRBV5-1 and TRBJ2-1, with TRBD1 matching over 7 bases. CDR1 and CDR2 from the germline V gene are SGHRS and YFSETQ. V lost 3 bases, J lost 1 base, and 4 bases stayed unmatched. The CDR3 is 15 amino acids. The DNA of the CDR3 is TGCGCCAGCAGCTCCACGGACAGGTCCTACAATGAGCAGTTCTTC. Encoded protein: CASSSTDRSYNEQFF.

The chain has TRBV5-1 and TRBJ2-2; 8 bases are shared with TRBD1. In germline, CDR1 is SGHRS, CDR2 YFSETQ. After removal of 3 bases from V and 7 bases from J, the junction contained 8 bases not matched to a gene. This CDR3 spans 15 amino acids. CDR3 residues: CASSSSGGAGGELFF. The DNA of the CDR3 is TGCGCCAGCAGCTCGTCAGGGGGCGCGGGCGGGGAGCTGTTTTTT.

This chain links TRBV19 with TRBJ1-1; possible D gene TRBD1, 5 bases. The CDR3 runs to 14 residues. CDR1 and CDR2 from the germline V gene are LNHDA and SQIVND (reference sequence). V shed 1 base and J shed 4 bases, with 10 bases lying between them. The CDR3 DNA follows: TGTGCCAGTAGTATAGCAGGGTTGCGCACTGAAGCTTTCTTT. This gives the protein CASSIAGLRTEAFF. Full variable domain (outside the CDR3, taken from reference TRBV19 and TRBJ1-1): DGGITQSPKYLFRKEGQNVTLSCEQNLNHDAMYWYRQDPGQGLRLIYYSQIVNDFQKGDIAEGYSVSREKKESFPLTVTSAQKNPTAFYLCASSIAGLRTEAFFGQGTRLTVV.

The V call is TRBV6-2 or TRBV6-3, the J call TRBJ2-1, with TRBD2 identical over 15 bases. Germline V gene data show CDR1 as MNHEY and CDR2 as SVGEGT. This CDR3 region has 16 residues. The V segment lost 0 bases and the J segment 9 bases; nucleotides outside the gene matches: 3. CDR3 sequence: CASSYSGTSGGTEQFF. As DNA, the CDR3 is TGTGCCAGCAGTTACTCGGGGACTAGCGGGGGGACTGAGCAGTTCTTC.

The chain is built from TRBV6-5 and TRBJ2-7, with D possibly TRBD2 on 5 matching bases. Germline loops: CDR1 MNHEY, CDR2 SVGAGI. Trimming removed 9 bases from V and 1 base from J, with 13 bases in between. The CDR3 is 13 residues long. In nucleotides, the CDR3 is TGTGCCAGTCACCGGGATCTGTCCTACGAGCAGTACTTC. Translated, it gives CASHRDLSYEQYF.

The genes are TRBV5-6 and TRBJ1-1, with D unresolved. Germline loops: CDR1 SGHDT, CDR2 YYEEEE. V lost 4 bases and J lost 1, with 14 bases in between. CDR3 length equals 15 residues. The CDR3 loop reads CASSTGPRQNTEAFF. CDR3 DNA: TGTGCCAGCAGCACCGGCCCCAGACAGAACACTGAAGCTTTCTTT. Based on the CDR3 plus reference TRBV5-6 and TRBJ1-1, the full variable domain is DAGVTQSPTHLIKTRGQQVTLRCSPKSGHDTVSWYQQALGQGPQFIFQYYEEEERQRGNFPDRFSGHQFPNYSSELNVNALLLGDSALYLCASSTGPRQNTEAFFGQGTRLTVV.

The rearrangement links TRBV18 to TRBJ1-1; TRBD1 matches 8 bases. The germline V gene encodes CDR1 KGHSH and CDR2 LQKENI. This CDR3 has 12 amino acids. J lost 8 bases, V lost 4 bases, and 3 bases had no gene match. CDR3: CASSHRTGEAFF. As DNA, the CDR3 is TGTGCCAGCTCACACCGGACAGGGGAAGCTTTCTTT.

The V gene is TRBV27, the J gene TRBJ1-2; no clear D. The ends were cut back, 5 bases at V and 2 bases at J, with 18 bases in the middle. CDR3 length: 16 residues. CDR1 and CDR2 (germline): MNHEY, SMNVEV (reference sequence). The CDR3 here is CASSPLLSPGNYGYTF. The CDR3 DNA sequence: TGTGCCAGCAGTCCCCTTCTTTCCCCGGGGAACTATGGCTACACCTTC.

V gene TRBV5-1 combines with J gene TRBJ1-1, with 7 bases lining up with TRBD1. The CDR3 has 17 amino acids. Losses at the gene ends were 0 bases for V and 1 base for J; bases not matched to a gene: 9. Germline loops: CDR1 SGHRS, CDR2 YFSETQ. The CDR3 protein is CASSLAAGGQTNTEAFF. CDR3 coding DNA: TGCGCCAGCAGCTTGGCCGCGGGGGGACAGACGAACACTGAAGCTTTCTTT.

The chain uses TRBV4-2 and TRBJ1-2; no firm D call. The germline CDR1 and CDR2 sequences are LGHNA and YNFKEQ. Trimming removed 0 bases from V and 3 bases from J, with 11 bases in between. The CDR3 is made up of 15 amino acids. The CDR3 loop reads CASSQDEGRDYGYTF. CDR3 DNA sequence: TGTGCCAGCAGCCAAGATGAGGGTAGGGACTATGGCTACACCTTC.

This clone showed up just once. The chain combines TRBV5-1 with TRBJ2-7, with TRBD1 identical over 8 bases. The V segment lost 1 base and the J segment 4 bases; nucleotides outside the gene matches: 10. CDR3 size: 16 residues. Germline assignment: CDR1 SGHRS and CDR2 YFSETQ. The CDR3 nucleotides read TGCGCCAGCAGCTTGTTCCGGGACAGGTATCGGTACGAGCAGTACTTC. This translates into CASSLFRDRYRYEQYF.

This clone was seen a handful of times. The chain combines TRBV6-6 with TRBJ1-1; TRBD1 agrees at 11 bases. Germline values: CDR1 MNHNY, CDR2 SVGAGI (reference sequence). The CDR3 has 14 amino acids. Losses at the gene ends were 2 bases for V and 10 bases for J; bases not matched to a gene: 6. CDR3 sequence reads: CASSYEGQGVRAFF. In DNA, the CDR3 is TGTGCCAGCAGTTACGAGGGACAGGGGGTACGAGCTTTCTTT.